Below, one T cell receptor (beta chain) is given with its context. The sample is drawn from a study of blood T cell repertoires in COVID-19. Libraries were prepared by immunoSEQ multiplex PCR; TCRdb keeps only in-frame clonotypes and omits some of them. The table includes a few hundred thousand clones, 80% to 90% detected once. Trimming cost V 7 bases and J 5 bases; bases outside gene matches: 12. Germline CDR1 is MNHEY and CDR2 is SMNVEV (reference sequence). The CDR3 length is 16 residues. What was sequenced was peripheral blood. The J gene is TRBJ2-1, the V gene TRBV27; 9 bases agree with TRBD1. The TCR was taken from a man aged 25-45 years with active or convalescent COVID-19. The CDR3 DNA sequence: TGTGCCAGCACCCCGGCGGGGACAGGGAGGGACAATGAGCAGTTCTTC. Protein: CASTPAGTGRDNEQFF.